These T cell receptor beta chains were read from a single sample in a study of OX40 agonist ivuxolimab in advanced cancers. Clones were read by immunoSEQ multiplex PCR, and TCRdb kept only the in-frame ones, dropping some. The repertoire holds some 80,000 clones, with around 91% as singletons. The material sequenced was CD4+ or CD8+ T cells sorted from blood, taken in a trial of the OX40 agonist ivuxolimab. The receptors were sampled from an adult with an advanced solid tumor such as melanoma, head and neck, liver or kidney cancer. The CDR3 runs from the conserved cysteine through the conserved F or W. A D gene is named only where the DNA matches it firmly.

v_call	d_call	cdr3_length	j_call	cdr3_aa	cdr3_nt
TRBV14	-	13	TRBJ1-3	CASRDSSGNTIYF	TGTGCCAGCAGGGACAGCTCTGGAAACACCATATATTTT
TRBV27	-	14	TRBJ2-4	CASSYGLGKNIQYF	TGTGCCAGCAGTTACGGGTTGGGCAAAAACATTCAGTACTTC
TRBV11-2	-	13	TRBJ2-7	CASSLDQGGPVHF	TGTGCCAGCAGCTTAGATCAAGGAGGGCCCGTTCACTTC
TRBV5-5	TRBD2	18	TRBJ2-1	CASSLPRSGREGHNEQFF	TGTGCCAGCAGCTTGCCGCGGTCCGGGCGGGAGGGCCACAATGAGCAGTTCTTC
TRBV10-3	TRBD1	16	TRBJ2-2	CAIQSGTGVGTGELFF	TGTGCCATCCAATCCGGGACAGGGGTGGGCACCGGGGAGCTGTTTTTT
TRBV18	TRBD2	16	TRBJ2-1	CASSIAGTIDYNEQFF	TGTGCCAGCTCCATTGCTGGGACTATAGATTACAATGAGCAGTTCTTC
TRBV9	TRBD2	18	TRBJ2-5	CASSVAGGTSGYQETQYF	TGTGCCAGCAGCGTAGCAGGTGGGACTAGCGGGTACCAAGAGACCCAGTACTTC
TRBV6-5	-	13	TRBJ2-7	CASSPPAAGEQYF	TGTGCCAGCAGTCCCCCGGCGGCGGGGGAGCAGTACTTC
TRBV11-3	-	15	TRBJ2-7	CASSLDQARSREQYF	TGTGCCAGCAGCTTAGATCAGGCGAGAAGTAGGGAGCAGTACTTC
TRBV5-1	TRBD2	16	TRBJ2-5	CASSSGLAGVQETQYF	TGCGCCAGCAGCTCTGGACTAGCGGGAGTTCAAGAGACCCAGTACTTC
TRBV27	TRBD1	16	TRBJ1-2	CASSLAPGQGNYGYTF	TGTGCCAGCAGTTTAGCCCCAGGACAGGGGAACTACGGCTACACCTTC
TRBV19	-	15	TRBJ1-4	CASSKGSGSAEKLFF	TGTGCCAGTAGTAAGGGATCGGGGTCGGCTGAAAAACTGTTTTTT
TRBV6-6	TRBD1	15	TRBJ2-3	CASSPGTGSTDTQYF	TGTGCCAGCAGTCCTGGGACAGGGAGCACAGATACGCAGTATTTT
TRBV29-1	-	14	TRBJ2-7	CSVELQGWFNEQYF	TGCAGCGTTGAACTCCAGGGTTGGTTCAACGAGCAGTACTTC
TRBV5-1	-	13	TRBJ1-1	CASSLGPTDEAFF	TGCGCCAGCAGCTTGGGGCCGACAGATGAAGCTTTCTTT
TRBV9	TRBD2	16	TRBJ2-3	CASSVGVAGGTDTQYF	TGTGCCAGCAGCGTAGGGGTAGCGGGAGGCACAGATACGCAGTATTTT
TRBV19	TRBD2	18	TRBJ2-1	CASSSQPPGTSDINEQFF	TGTGCCAGTAGTTCCCAACCCCCCGGGACTAGCGATATCAATGAGCAGTTCTTC
TRBV5-5	-	14	TRBJ2-7	CASSLEQGPYEQYF	TGTGCCAGCAGCTTGGAACAGGGTCCCTACGAGCAGTACTTC
TRBV7-2	TRBD2	17	TRBJ2-2	CASSYGLARSGTGELFF	TGTGCCAGCAGCTACGGACTAGCAAGGTCTGGCACCGGGGAGCTGTTTTTT
TRBV18	-	13	TRBJ2-3	CASSPPSTDTQYF	TGTGCCAGCTCACCACCCTCCACAGATACGCAGTATTTT
TRBV6-5	-	12	TRBJ2-3	CASSSASDTQYF	TGTGCCAGCAGTTCCGCGTCAGATACGCAGTATTTT
TRBV10-3	-	15	TRBJ2-3	CAITTAPGGTDTQYF	TGTGCCATCACGACGGCCCCAGGGGGCACAGATACGCAGTATTTT
TRBV14	TRBD1	14	TRBJ1-1	CASSRWTGGTEAFF	TGTGCCAGCAGCCGATGGACAGGGGGCACTGAAGCTTTCTTT
TRBV5-6	-	13	TRBJ1-1	CASSPRQNTEAFF	TGTGCCAGCAGCCCCAGACAGAACACTGAAGCTTTCTTT
TRBV7-9	-	13	TRBJ2-1	CASSLVGSYEQFF	TGTGCCAGCAGCTTAGTTGGGAGTTATGAGCAGTTCTTC
TRBV5-4	-	16	TRBJ2-1	CASSLQRGASYNEQFF	TGTGCCAGCAGCTTGCAGAGAGGGGCTTCTTACAATGAGCAGTTCTTC
TRBV7-2	TRBD1	15	TRBJ2-1	CASSPRQGARGEQFF	TGTGCCAGCAGCCCCCGACAGGGGGCGAGGGGTGAGCAGTTCTTC
TRBV19	TRBD1	14	TRBJ1-1	CASSIGQGVPEAFF	TGTGCCAGTAGTATCGGGCAGGGGGTCCCTGAAGCTTTCTTT
TRBV14	TRBD2	14	TRBJ2-3	CASSPSQSGGTQYF	TGTGCCAGCAGCCCCTCTCAGTCGGGAGGTACGCAGTATTTT
TRBV5-4	TRBD2	14	TRBJ2-7	CASSSQAGESGQYF	TGTGCCAGCAGCTCCCAAGCGGGAGAATCTGGGCAGTACTTC
TRBV12-5	TRBD2	16	TRBJ2-5	CASGFSPSGSGETQYF	TGTGCTAGTGGTTTTTCTCCTAGCGGGAGTGGGGAGACCCAGTACTTC
TRBV5-6	TRBD1	14	TRBJ1-2	CASSYSGTDYGYTF	TGTGCCAGCAGCTACTCCGGGACAGACTATGGCTACACCTTC
TRBV27	-	15	TRBJ2-2	CASSFSGANTGELFF	TGTGCCAGCAGTTTTTCGGGGGCGAACACCGGGGAGCTGTTTTTT